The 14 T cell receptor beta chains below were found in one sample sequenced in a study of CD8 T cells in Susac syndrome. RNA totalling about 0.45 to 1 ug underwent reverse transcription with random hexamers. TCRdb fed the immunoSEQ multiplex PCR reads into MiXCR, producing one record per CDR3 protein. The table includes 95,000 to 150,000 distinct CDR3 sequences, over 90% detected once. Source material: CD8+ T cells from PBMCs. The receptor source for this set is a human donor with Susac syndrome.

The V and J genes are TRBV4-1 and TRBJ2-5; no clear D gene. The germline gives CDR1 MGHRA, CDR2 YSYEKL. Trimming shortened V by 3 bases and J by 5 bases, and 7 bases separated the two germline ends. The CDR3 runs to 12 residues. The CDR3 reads CASSHKSETQYF. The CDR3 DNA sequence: TGCGCCAGCAGCCATAAGTCGGAGACCCAGTACTTC.

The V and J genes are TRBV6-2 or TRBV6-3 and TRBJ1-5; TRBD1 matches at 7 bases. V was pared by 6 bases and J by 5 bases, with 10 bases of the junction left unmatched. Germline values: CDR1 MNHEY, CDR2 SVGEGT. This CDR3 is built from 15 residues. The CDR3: CASRLTGLADQPQHF. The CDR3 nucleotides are TGTGCCAGCAGATTGACAGGGCTGGCAGATCAGCCCCAGCATTTT.

CDR3 amino acids: CASSDLDSEGYTF. The CDR3 coding sequence is TGTGCCAGCAGTGACTTGGACAGCGAAGGCTACACCTTC. The chain couples TRBV2 to TRBJ1-2, with a possible D match to TRBD1 (6 bases). V was cut by 3 bases and J by 8 bases, with 13 bases left in between. This CDR3 comprises 13 residues. Germline values: CDR1 SNHLY, CDR2 FYNNEI.

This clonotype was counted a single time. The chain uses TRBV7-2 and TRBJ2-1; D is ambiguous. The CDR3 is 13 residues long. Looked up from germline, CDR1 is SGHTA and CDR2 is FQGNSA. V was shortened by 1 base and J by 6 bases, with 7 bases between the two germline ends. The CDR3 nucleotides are TGTGCCAGCAGCTTAGTTGACCGCAATGAGCAGTTCTTC. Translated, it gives CASSLVDRNEQFF.

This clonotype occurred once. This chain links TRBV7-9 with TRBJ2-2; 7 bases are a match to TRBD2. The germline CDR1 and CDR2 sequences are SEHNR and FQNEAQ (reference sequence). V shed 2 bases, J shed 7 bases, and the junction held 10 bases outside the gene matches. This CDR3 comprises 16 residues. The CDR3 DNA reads TGTGCCAGCAGCTTAAGCGGGACCCAGACGGGCGGGGAGCTGTTTTTT. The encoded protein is CASSLSGTQTGGELFF.

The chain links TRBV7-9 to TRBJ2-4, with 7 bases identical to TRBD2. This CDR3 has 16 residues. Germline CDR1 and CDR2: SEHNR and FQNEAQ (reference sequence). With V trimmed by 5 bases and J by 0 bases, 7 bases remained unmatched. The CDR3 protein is CASSTEGGGAKNIQYF. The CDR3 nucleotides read TGTGCCAGCAGCACGGAGGGCGGGGGAGCCAAAAACATTCAGTACTTC.

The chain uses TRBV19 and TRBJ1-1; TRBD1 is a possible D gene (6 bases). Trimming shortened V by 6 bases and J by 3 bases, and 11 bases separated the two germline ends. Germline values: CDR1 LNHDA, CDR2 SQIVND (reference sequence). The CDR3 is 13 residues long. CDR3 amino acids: CASRSGGYTEAFF. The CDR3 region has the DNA TGTGCCAGTAGGTCCGGGGGCTACACTGAAGCTTTCTTT. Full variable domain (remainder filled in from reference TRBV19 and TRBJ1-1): DGGITQSPKYLFRKEGQNVTLSCEQNLNHDAMYWYRQDPGQGLRLIYYSQIVNDFQKGDIAEGYSVSREKKESFPLTVTSAQKNPTAFYLCASRSGGYTEAFFGQGTRLTVV.

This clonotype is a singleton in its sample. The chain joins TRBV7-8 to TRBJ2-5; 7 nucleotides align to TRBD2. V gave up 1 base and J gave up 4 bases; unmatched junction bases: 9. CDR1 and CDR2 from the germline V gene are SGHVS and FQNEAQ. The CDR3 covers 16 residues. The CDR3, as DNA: TGTGCCAGCAGCTTAGTTCGGAGCGGGGAGGGAGAGACCCAGTACTTC. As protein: CASSLVRSGEGETQYF.

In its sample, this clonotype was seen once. As DNA, the CDR3 is TGTGCCAGCAGCCTCAATCTCCCTAACTATGGCTACACCTTC. Amino acid sequence: CASSLNLPNYGYTF. This chain links TRBV7-8 with TRBJ1-2; D is unclear. Trimming cost V 5 bases and J 0 bases, with 10 bases left between them. This CDR3 has 14 residues. CDR1 and CDR2 from the germline V gene are SGHVS and FQNEAQ.

The CDR3 protein is CAGKVGGTEAFF. In nucleotides, the CDR3 is TGTGCCGGGAAAGTTGGGGGCACTGAAGCTTTCTTT. The rearrangement links TRBV30 to TRBJ1-1; D may be TRBD1 (5 bases). CDR3 length: 12 residues. The germline gives CDR1 GTSNPN, CDR2 SVGIG (reference sequence). Trimming took off 8 bases at V and 4 bases at J, with 14 bases between the two ends.

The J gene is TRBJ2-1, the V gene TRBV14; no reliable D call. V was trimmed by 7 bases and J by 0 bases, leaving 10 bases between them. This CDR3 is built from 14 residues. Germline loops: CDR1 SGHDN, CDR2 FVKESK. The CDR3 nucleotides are TGTGCCAGCAATTCACCCCCCTCCTACAATGAGCAGTTCTTC. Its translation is CASNSPPSYNEQFF.

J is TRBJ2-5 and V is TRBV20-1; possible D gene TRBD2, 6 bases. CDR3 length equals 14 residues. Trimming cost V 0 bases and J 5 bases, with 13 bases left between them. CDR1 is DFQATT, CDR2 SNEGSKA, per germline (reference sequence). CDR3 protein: CSARDRRGWETQYF. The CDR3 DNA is TGCAGTGCTAGAGATCGGCGGGGCTGGGAGACCCAGTACTTC.

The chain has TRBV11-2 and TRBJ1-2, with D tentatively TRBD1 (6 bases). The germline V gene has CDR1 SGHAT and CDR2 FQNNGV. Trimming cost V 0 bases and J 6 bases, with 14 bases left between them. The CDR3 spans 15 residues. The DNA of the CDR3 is TGTGCCAGCAGCTTAGATCCAACAGGGAACGATGGCTACACCTTC. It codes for CASSLDPTGNDGYTF.

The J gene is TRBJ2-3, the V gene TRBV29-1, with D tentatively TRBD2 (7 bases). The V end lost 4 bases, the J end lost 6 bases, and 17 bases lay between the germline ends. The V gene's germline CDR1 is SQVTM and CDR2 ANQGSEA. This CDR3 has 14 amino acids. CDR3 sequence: CSVGGAGASDTQYF. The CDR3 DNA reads TGCAGCGTTGGAGGGGCGGGGGCCTCCGATACGCAGTATTTT.